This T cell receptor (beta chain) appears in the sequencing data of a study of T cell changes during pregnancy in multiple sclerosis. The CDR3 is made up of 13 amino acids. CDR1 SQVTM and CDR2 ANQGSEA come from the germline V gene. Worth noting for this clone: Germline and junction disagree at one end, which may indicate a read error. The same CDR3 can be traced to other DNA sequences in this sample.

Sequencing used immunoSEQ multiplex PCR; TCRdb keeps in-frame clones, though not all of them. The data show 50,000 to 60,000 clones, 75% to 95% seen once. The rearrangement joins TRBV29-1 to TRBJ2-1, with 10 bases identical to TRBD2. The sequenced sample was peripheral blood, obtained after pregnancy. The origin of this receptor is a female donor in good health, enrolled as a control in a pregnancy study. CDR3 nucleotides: TGCAGTGTTGAAGGACTAGCGGTGAATGAGCAGTTCTTC. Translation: CSVEGLAVNEQFF.